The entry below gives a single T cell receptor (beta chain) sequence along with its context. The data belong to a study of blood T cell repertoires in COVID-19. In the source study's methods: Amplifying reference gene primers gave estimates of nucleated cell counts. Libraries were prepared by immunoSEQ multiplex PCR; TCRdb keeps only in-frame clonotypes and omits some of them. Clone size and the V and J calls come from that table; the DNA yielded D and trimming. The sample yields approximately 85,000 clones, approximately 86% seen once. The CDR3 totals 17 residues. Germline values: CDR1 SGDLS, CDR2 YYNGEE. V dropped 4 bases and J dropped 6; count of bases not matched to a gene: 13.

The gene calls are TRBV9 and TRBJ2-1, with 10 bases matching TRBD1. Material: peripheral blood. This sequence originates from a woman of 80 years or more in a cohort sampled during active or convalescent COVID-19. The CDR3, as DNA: TGTGCCAGCAGCCTATACTCCGGGACAGGGGCGGGCAATGAGCAGTTCTTC. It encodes CASSLYSGTGAGNEQFF.